The 23 T cell receptor beta chains below come from one sample, sequenced in a study of cytomegalovirus exposure and HLA in healthy donors. The protocol was immunoSEQ multiplex PCR, while the TCRdb copy is restricted to in-frame clones and leaves out a portion. The sample consists of roughly 60,000 clones, 85% to 95% of them appearing once. Sequencing input: PBMCs. Receptors originate from a woman younger than 35 in good health and CMV-seropositive.

The rearrangement links TRBV23-1 to TRBJ2-4; D is possibly TRBD1 (5 bases). TRBV23-1 is annotated as an ORF whose role is uncertain. This CDR3 contains 16 residues. V gave up 8 bases and J gave up 0 bases, with 17 bases separating them. CDR3 bases: TGCGCCAGCGGATCAGGGATTGGGGTAGCCAAAAACATTCAGTACTTC. This encodes CASGSGIGVAKNIQYF.

V usage is TRBV27 and J usage is TRBJ2-7; TRBD2 might be the D (6 bases). Germline V lookup: CDR1 MNHEY, CDR2 SMNVEV (reference sequence). CDR3 length: 14 residues. V lost 5 bases and J lost 2, with 13 bases in between. The chain's CDR3 is CASSLSGDPYEQYF. The CDR3 nucleotides are TGTGCCAGCAGTCTCTCGGGGGATCCCTACGAGCAGTACTTC.

In its sample, this clone was seen once. The CDR3 protein is CASSAGTSPDTQYF. The DNA of the CDR3 is TGCGCCAGCAGCGCCGGGACTAGCCCAGATACGCAGTATTTT. The chain carries TRBV5-1 and TRBJ2-3; 9 bases line up with TRBD2. This CDR3 has 14 amino acids. V dropped 4 bases and J dropped 4; count of bases not matched to a gene: 4. Germline V gene sequence: CDR1 SGHRS, CDR2 YFSETQ.

The chain employs TRBV5-5 and TRBJ1-1, with unresolved D. Germline loops: CDR1 SGHKS, CDR2 YYEKEE (reference sequence). The CDR3 length is 13 residues. V lost 2 bases and J 3 bases, leaving 8 bases between the germline ends. The CDR3 DNA is TGTGCCAGCAGCTTAAGGAGGGACACTGAAGCTTTCTTT. Its protein is CASSLRRDTEAFF.

This chain uses TRBV7-3 with TRBJ2-5, with D perhaps matching TRBD2 (5 bases). Germline CDR1 is SGHTA and CDR2 is FQGTGA. This CDR3 contains 15 residues. Trimming removed 5 bases at V and 5 bases at J, with 18 bases between. The CDR3: CASSLAGILGETQYF. Written as DNA, the CDR3 is TGTGCCAGCAGCCTAGCCGGAATCTTGGGGGAGACCCAGTACTTC.

The rearrangement uses TRBV6-5 and TRBJ1-2; 9 nucleotides line up with TRBD1. Germline CDR1 MNHEY, CDR2 SVGAGI. The CDR3 is 13 amino acids. After removal of 4 bases from V and 4 bases from J, the junction contained 1 base not matched to a gene. CDR3 nucleotides: TGTGCCAGCAGTTGGGACAGGGCCTATGGCTACACCTTC. Protein product: CASSWDRAYGYTF.

The V and J genes are TRBV5-1 and TRBJ2-1; 11 bases map to TRBD2. The CDR3 loop spans 15 amino acids. V lost 3 bases, J lost 8 bases, and 7 bases stayed unmatched. Germline V CDR1 and CDR2: SGHRS, YFSETQ. The CDR3 reads CASSSGLAETDEQFF. The CDR3 coding sequence is TGCGCCAGCAGCTCGGGACTAGCGGAGACGGATGAGCAGTTCTTC.

This chain uses TRBV7-6 with TRBJ2-1, with D unclear. V dropped 8 bases and J dropped 1 base, with 15 bases sitting between them. This CDR3 is built from 15 residues. Germline V gene lookup returns CDR1 SGHVS and CDR2 FNYEAQ. The CDR3 nucleotides are TGTGCCAGCTCAACGAACTATGGGTCCTACAATGAGCAGTTCTTC. Protein sequence: CASSTNYGSYNEQFF.

The chain employs TRBV4-1 and TRBJ2-3, with 7 bases fitting TRBD2. Germline-derived CDR1 and CDR2 are MGHRA and YSYEKL. Trimming removed 0 bases from V and 3 bases from J; junction bases left unmatched: 12. The CDR3 extends over 18 amino acids. The CDR3 protein is CASSQEEEGLAATDTQYF. The CDR3 DNA is TGCGCCAGCAGCCAAGAAGAGGAAGGGCTAGCGGCAACAGATACGCAGTATTTT.

V and J are TRBV29-1 and TRBJ1-2; D gene ambiguous. CDR3 length: 12 residues. The V gene lost 1 base and the J gene lost 8 bases, with 11 bases spanning the gap. Germline V gene lookup returns CDR1 SQVTM and CDR2 ANQGSEA. CDR3 DNA sequence: TGCAGCGTTGAAGCAGGAGGGAACGGCTACACCTTC. Translated: CSVEAGGNGYTF.

The rearrangement uses TRBV19 and TRBJ1-2; 9 bases match TRBD1. The ends lost 7 bases at V and 4 bases at J; junction bases unmatched: 7. The CDR3 is 14 amino acids. Per germline, CDR1 LNHDA and CDR2 SQIVND (reference sequence). This chain's CDR3 is CASTRTGEGYGYTF. CDR3 in DNA: TGTGCCAGTACCCGGACAGGGGAGGGCTATGGCTACACCTTC.

This clone was detected a few times. V usage is TRBV9 and J usage is TRBJ2-1; 12 nucleotides agree with TRBD2. V lost 4 bases to trimming and J lost 1 base; unmatched junction nucleotides: 9. Germline V gene data show CDR1 as SGDLS and CDR2 as YYNGEE. This CDR3 has 18 amino acids. The CDR3 loop reads CASSPRWTSGMSYNEQFF. The DNA of the CDR3 is TGTGCCAGCAGCCCACGCTGGACTAGCGGGATGTCCTACAATGAGCAGTTCTTC.

The chain links TRBV15 to TRBJ1-1; 8 nucleotides match TRBD1. Looked up from germline, CDR1 is LNHNV and CDR2 is YYDKDF (reference sequence). The CDR3 spans 16 residues. Trimming took 3 bases from V and 6 from J; bases not matched to a gene: 12. CDR3 region: CATSRPKTGTGAEAFF. Written as DNA, the CDR3 is TGTGCCACCAGCAGGCCCAAAACCGGGACAGGAGCTGAAGCTTTCTTT.

J is TRBJ1-2 and V is TRBV27, with TRBD1 matching 7 bases. Germline CDR1 and CDR2: MNHEY and SMNVEV (reference sequence). The CDR3 totals 15 residues. The J segment lost 5 bases and the V segment lost 4 bases, leaving 10 bases of the junction unmatched. The CDR3 protein is CASSSYGQDFYGYTF. The CDR3 nucleotides read TGTGCCAGCAGTTCCTACGGACAGGATTTTTATGGCTACACCTTC.

The chain recombines TRBV29-1 with TRBJ1-5; 9 nucleotides agree with TRBD1. The length of the CDR3 is 15 residues. V lost 6 bases, J lost 4 bases, and 10 bases stayed unmatched. The V gene's germline CDR1 is SQVTM and CDR2 ANQGSEA. Here the CDR3 DNA reads TGCAGCGTCGACCTCGGGACAGGGACAAATCAGCCCCAGCATTTT. Translating it yields CSVDLGTGTNQPQHF.

The chain combines TRBV6-5 with TRBJ1-6; D gene unclear. V dropped 5 bases and J dropped 8 bases, with 16 bases sitting between them. CDR1 is MNHEY, CDR2 SVGAGI, per germline. The CDR3 has 15 amino acids. The CDR3 DNA reads as TGTGCCAGCAGTCGACGGGGTTCCGGGTATTCACCCCTCCACTTT. Protein sequence: CASSRRGSGYSPLHF.

V usage is TRBV5-1 and J usage is TRBJ2-1; 9 nucleotides line up with TRBD2. CDR1 SGHRS and CDR2 YFSETQ come from the germline V gene. The CDR3 has 15 amino acids. J gave up 4 bases and V 0 bases, and 2 bases lay outside the gene matches. This CDR3 reads CASSLALAGYNEQFF. Here the CDR3 DNA reads TGCGCCAGCAGCTTGGCTCTAGCGGGATACAATGAGCAGTTCTTC.

Here the CDR3 reads CASSLELQGSGNTIYF. CDR3 in DNA: TGCGCCAGCAGCTTGGAATTACAGGGGTCTGGAAACACCATATATTTT. V usage is TRBV5-1 and J usage is TRBJ1-3; 7 bases agree with TRBD1. Per the germline V gene, CDR1 is SGHRS and CDR2 is YFSETQ. V lost 0 bases and J lost 1; bases outside the gene matches: 4. This CDR3 is 16 amino acids long.

The CDR3 reads CASSFGTSGGSSYEQYF. DNA for the CDR3: TGTGCCAGCAGTTTTGGGACTAGCGGGGGAAGCTCCTACGAGCAGTACTTC. The chain recombines TRBV27 with TRBJ2-7; 14 positions match TRBD2. Losses at the gene ends were 3 bases for V and 0 bases for J; bases not matched to a gene: 4. CDR3 length: 17 amino acids. Germline-derived CDR1 and CDR2 are MNHEY and SMNVEV (reference sequence).

The chain employs TRBV28 and TRBJ2-1; perhaps TRBD1 as D (6 bases). Germline lookup yields CDR1 MDHEN and CDR2 SYDVKM. This CDR3 has 15 residues. Trimming stripped 5 bases from V and 5 bases from J, with 16 bases between. This chain's CDR3 is CASSIGLWDNNEQFF. The CDR3 DNA reads as TGTGCCAGCAGTATTGGGTTGTGGGACAACAATGAGCAGTTCTTC.

This clone occurred once. The chain combines TRBV5-1 with TRBJ2-7; 8 bases fit TRBD2. There are 15 residues in the CDR3. Germline CDR1 and CDR2: SGHRS and YFSETQ. The V and J ends lost 4 bases and 0 bases, in that order; junction bases with no gene match: 6. The CDR3 is CASSPRTSSSYEQYF. The CDR3 DNA reads TGCGCCAGCAGCCCAAGGACTAGCTCCTCCTACGAGCAGTACTTC.

The rearrangement joins TRBV27 to TRBJ1-2, with D perhaps matching TRBD1 (6 bases). V lost 1 base, J lost 5 bases, and 14 bases lay in between. This CDR3 is 15 amino acids long. Germline values: CDR1 MNHEY, CDR2 SMNVEV (reference sequence). In DNA form, the CDR3 reads TGTGCCAGCAGTTTATGGGGAAGGGGGAATTATGGCTACACCTTC. Amino acid sequence: CASSLWGRGNYGYTF.

This chain connects TRBV27 to TRBJ1-2; 10 nucleotides agree with TRBD1. The CDR3 runs to 14 residues. Germline V gene lookup returns CDR1 MNHEY and CDR2 SMNVEV (reference sequence). V gave up 5 bases and J gave up 4 bases; unmatched junction bases: 4. The CDR3 region has the DNA TGTGCCAGCAGTAGACAGGGGGCGGGCTATGGCTACACCTTC. Translated: CASSRQGAGYGYTF.